The 11 T cell receptor beta chains below come from one sample, sequenced in a study of OX40 agonist ivuxolimab in advanced cancers. Clones were sequenced by immunoSEQ multiplex PCR, and TCRdb holds only the in-frame ones, with some missing. The sample consists of 30,000 to 45,000 clones, roughly 80% of them appearing once. Sequenced here: CD4+ or CD8+ T cells sorted from blood, sampled in a trial of the OX40 agonist ivuxolimab. All receptors derive from an adult with an advanced solid tumor such as melanoma, head and neck, liver or kidney cancer.

This chain uses TRBV28 with TRBJ1-4; 7 bases are shared with TRBD1. J was trimmed by 1 base and V by 3 bases; bases with no gene match: 8. This CDR3 is 17 amino acids long. CDR1 MDHEN and CDR2 SYDVKM come from the germline V gene. CDR3 nucleotides: TGTGCCAGCAGTTTGGGGCAGGGGGATGGAACTAATGAAAAACTGTTTTTT. Protein: CASSLGQGDGTNEKLFF.

This sequence joins TRBV11-3 and TRBJ1-1; D remains unclear. The germline CDR1 and CDR2 sequences are SGHNT and YENEEA. The CDR3 spans 14 residues. V dropped 4 bases and J dropped 0 bases, with 9 bases sitting between them. Written as DNA, the CDR3 is TGTGCCAGCAGCTGGGGTGGAGTGAACACTGAAGCTTTCTTT. It translates to CASSWGGVNTEAFF.

The rearrangement joins TRBV27 to TRBJ2-7; no reliable D call. The CDR3 consists of 14 residues. Germline-derived CDR1 and CDR2 are MNHEY and SMNVEV (reference sequence). The V end was cut by 6 bases, the J end by 0 bases, with 12 bases between. In nucleotides, the CDR3 is TGTGCCAGCAGCTCTTCCCCGTTCTCCTACGAGCAGTACTTC. Its translation is CASSSSPFSYEQYF.

The V gene is TRBV2, the J gene TRBJ1-2, with 11 bases aligning to TRBD1. The junction had 10 bases not matched to a gene; V was cut back by 7 bases and J by 6 bases. This CDR3 comprises 15 residues. Looked up from germline, CDR1 is SNHLY and CDR2 is FYNNEI. The CDR3 region is CASTIMGQGGHGYTF. CDR3 sequence (DNA): TGTGCCAGCACTATTATGGGACAGGGGGGTCATGGCTACACCTTC.

This clone was counted a few times. The gene calls are TRBV6-6 and TRBJ2-5, with D possibly being TRBD1 or TRBD2 (5 bases each). Trimming shortened V by 7 bases and J by 7 bases, and 16 bases separated the two germline ends. CDR1 and CDR2 (germline): MNHNY, SVGAGI (reference sequence). The CDR3 is made up of 13 amino acids. As DNA, the CDR3 is TGTGCCAGCACCCTTAGTCCTGGGGGGACCCAGTACTTC. This encodes CASTLSPGGTQYF.

V usage is TRBV19 and J usage is TRBJ2-1; a possible D gene is TRBD1 (6 bases). Trimming shortened V by 4 bases and J by 8 bases, and 18 bases separated the two germline ends. The CDR3 consists of 15 residues. Germline V CDR1 and CDR2: LNHDA, SQIVND (reference sequence). The CDR3 DNA follows: TGTGCCAGTAGTACAAACAGGGTTTCGGGCGATGAGCAGTTCTTC. Encoded protein: CASSTNRVSGDEQFF. Complete variable domain (other parts from reference TRBV19 and TRBJ2-1): DGGITQSPKYLFRKEGQNVTLSCEQNLNHDAMYWYRQDPGQGLRLIYYSQIVNDFQKGDIAEGYSVSREKKESFPLTVTSAQKNPTAFYLCASSTNRVSGDEQFFGPGTRLTVL.

J is TRBJ2-7 and V is TRBV5-4, with D hard to call. The CDR3 contains 13 residues. Germline CDR1 reads SGHNT; CDR2 reads YYREEE (reference sequence). The ends were cut back, 3 bases at V and 0 bases at J, with 7 bases in the middle. The CDR3 sequence: CASSSRSSYEQYF. The CDR3 DNA sequence: TGTGCCAGCAGCTCCCGTAGCTCCTACGAGCAGTACTTC.

This clone was counted only a few times. This sequence joins TRBV11-1 and TRBJ2-6; weak D call: TRBD2 (6 bases). Trimming pared 7 bases from V and 1 base from J, leaving 17 bases between. CDR1 and CDR2 from the germline V gene are SGHAT and FQDESV (reference sequence). This CDR3 has 17 amino acids. In DNA, the CDR3 is TGTGCCAGCACCACGGCGGGACGGGTATCTGGGGCCAACGTCCTGACTTTC. Residues: CASTTAGRVSGANVLTF.

V gene TRBV9 combines with J gene TRBJ1-1; D uncertain. This CDR3 spans 14 amino acids. Germline V gene sequence: CDR1 SGDLS, CDR2 YYNGEE. Between the trimmed V and J ends, which lost 0 bases and 6 bases, there was a span of 12 bases. CDR3 in amino acids: CASSVGSGSAEAFF. The CDR3 region has the DNA TGTGCCAGCAGCGTAGGGTCCGGGTCCGCTGAAGCTTTCTTT.

The chain links TRBV27 to TRBJ1-5; TRBD1 matches at 7 bases. Per the germline V gene, CDR1 is MNHEY and CDR2 is SMNVEV (reference sequence). This CDR3 region has 15 residues. V lost 0 bases and J lost 4; bases outside the gene matches: 3. CDR3 in DNA: TGTGCCAGCAGTTTATCAAGGGGGCTTAATCAGCCCCAGCATTTT. Residues: CASSLSRGLNQPQHF.

J is TRBJ2-3 and V is TRBV6-1; D unclear. V lost 7 bases to trimming and J lost 6 bases, with 11 bases between them. The germline CDR1 and CDR2 sequences are MNHNS and SASEGT. This CDR3 has 12 amino acids. The CDR3 DNA sequence: TGTGCCAGCACCATTTGGGCGGATACGCAGTATTTT. This codes for CASTIWADTQYF.